The 23 T cell receptor beta chains below come from one sample, sequenced in a study of blood T cells in healthy people across ages. A second 7 to 11 cycle PCR used barcoded and J-beta primers. TCRdb reanalysed the 5' RACE reads using MiXCR and keeps one entry per CDR3 protein. In the table there are approximately 770,000 distinct CDR3 sequences, roughly 64% of which are singletons. The sequenced sample was blood. All receptors derive from a man aged 30 to 45 in good health.

This clonotype was counted between two and nine times. The V call is TRBV11-1, the J call TRBJ2-1, with 8 bases that match TRBD1. The ends lost 0 bases at V and 7 bases at J; junction bases unmatched: 5. The CDR3 is 15 amino acids. Germline V gene lookup returns CDR1 SGHAT and CDR2 FQDESV (reference sequence). This CDR3 reads CASSLAGRGLNEQFF. CDR3 nucleotide sequence: TGTGCCAGCAGCTTAGCCGGCAGGGGGCTTAATGAGCAGTTCTTC.

The CDR3 loop reads CASSQMTTGKSGYTF. DNA of the CDR3: TGTGCCAGCAGTCAGATGACGACAGGGAAAAGCGGCTACACCTTC. The chain is built from TRBV12-3 or TRBV12-4 and TRBJ1-2; 7 bases are shared with TRBD1. CDR3 length equals 15 residues. J lost 8 bases, V lost 5 bases, and 14 bases had no gene match.

In its sample, this clonotype was seen many times. The chain carries TRBV20-1 and TRBJ2-3, with 13 bases lining up with TRBD2. The CDR3 loop spans 15 amino acids. With V trimmed by 3 bases and J by 5 bases, 5 bases remained unmatched. Germline lookup yields CDR1 DFQATT and CDR2 SNEGSKA (reference sequence). For the CDR3, the DNA is TGCAGTGCTAGCTTACTAGCGGGAGGGGAAGATACGCAGTATTTT. Encoded protein: CSASLLAGGEDTQYF.

The chain carries TRBV27 and TRBJ2-1; 10 bases align to TRBD2. The germline CDR1 and CDR2 sequences are MNHEY and SMNVEV (reference sequence). The length of the CDR3 is 14 residues. V was pared by 3 bases and J by 6 bases, with 2 bases of the junction left unmatched. The CDR3 DNA follows: TGTGCCAGCAGTTTTGGGACTAGCGTCAATGAGCAGTTCTTC. It encodes CASSFGTSVNEQFF.

V usage is TRBV5-4 and J usage is TRBJ2-1; TRBD2 agrees at 9 bases. The CDR3 has 15 amino acids. Germline V gene lookup returns CDR1 SGHNT and CDR2 YYREEE (reference sequence). V was clipped by 2 bases and J by 7 bases; unmatched bases: 7. CDR3 residues: CASSLISRGGNEQFF. CDR3 in DNA: TGTGCCAGCAGCTTAATATCGCGGGGGGGAAATGAGCAGTTCTTC.

The genes are TRBV6-5 and TRBJ2-5; a weak D match, TRBD1 (6 bases). Trimming stripped 0 bases from V and 5 bases from J, with 22 bases between. The CDR3 is 18 amino acids. Germline V gene sequence: CDR1 MNHEY, CDR2 SVGAGI. CDR3 loop: CASSYSGRQAPSLETQYF. CDR3 in DNA: TGTGCCAGCAGTTACTCGGGCCGACAGGCCCCAAGTTTGGAGACCCAGTACTTC.

The rearrangement uses TRBV7-2 and TRBJ2-3, with D tentatively TRBD1 or TRBD2 (6 bases each). CDR1 is SGHTA and CDR2 is FQGNSA in the germline V gene. V was trimmed by 11 bases and J by 2 bases, leaving 17 bases between them. The CDR3 consists of 14 residues. The CDR3 reads CASKSRGPTDTQYF. The DNA for the CDR3 is TGTGCCTCGAAATCCCGGGGGCCCACAGATACGCAGTATTTT.

The chain employs TRBV5-5 and TRBJ2-3; D perhaps matches TRBD1 (5 bases). The CDR3 runs to 15 residues. Trimming pared 1 base from V and 2 bases from J, leaving 11 bases between. Germline assignment: CDR1 SGHKS and CDR2 YYEKEE (reference sequence). CDR3 sequence (DNA): TGTGCCAGCAGCTTGTGGGGCGAGGTCACAGATACGCAGTATTTT. Translated, it gives CASSLWGEVTDTQYF.

V and J are TRBV12-3 or TRBV12-4 and TRBJ2-4; TRBD1 is a possible D gene (5 bases). The DNA end is a closer match to TRBJ2-7, so the J assignment may be wrong. CDR3 length equals 14 residues. The chain's CDR3 is CASSLAPQGNEQYF. The CDR3 coding sequence is TGTGCCAGCAGTTTAGCACCCCAGGGTAACGAGCAGTACTTC.

This clonotype was observed a single time. The rearrangement uses TRBV6-5 and TRBJ1-5, with TRBD1 as a possible D gene (5 bases). The ends were cut back, 8 bases at V and 5 bases at J, with 13 bases in the middle. This CDR3 contains 13 residues. Germline CDR1 reads MNHEY; CDR2 reads SVGAGI. CDR3 region: CASAWGSDQPQHF. The CDR3 coding sequence is TGTGCCAGCGCCTGGGGCTCCGATCAGCCCCAGCATTTT.

The CDR3 DNA follows: TGCAGCTCCACGCCGGCAGTCCGGGGCGAGCAGTACTTC. Its translation is CSSTPAVRGEQYF. The rearrangement joins TRBV20-1 to TRBJ2-7; weak D call: TRBD2 (5 bases). The germline V gene has CDR1 DFQATT and CDR2 SNEGSKA (reference sequence). The CDR3 covers 13 residues.

This clonotype occurred once. The chain carries TRBV10-3 and TRBJ1-2; TRBD1 might be the D (6 bases). The CDR3 has 13 amino acids. CDR1 and CDR2 (germline): ENHRY, SYGVKD. Trimming took 6 bases from V and 2 from J, leaving 10 bases between them. The CDR3 nucleotides read TGTGCCATCAGACCCACAGGGAACTATGGCTACACCTTC. Its translation: CAIRPTGNYGYTF.

This clonotype was observed a few times. This chain links TRBV4-1 with TRBJ1-4, with TRBD1 matching 12 bases. This CDR3 comprises 15 residues. Trimming removed 7 bases from V and 8 bases from J; junction bases left unmatched: 8. From germline, CDR1 is MGHRA and CDR2 YSYEKL. Written as DNA, the CDR3 is TGCGCCAGCACAAAGCCCGGGACAGGGGGCGAAAAACTGTTTTTT. It is translated as CASTKPGTGGEKLFF.

This clonotype has a handful of counts. This chain connects TRBV12-3 or TRBV12-4 to TRBJ1-5; TRBD1 might be the D (6 bases). V was trimmed by 3 bases and J by 5 bases, leaving 17 bases between them. This CDR3 contains 16 residues. The CDR3 here is CASSFYRAPNDQPQHF. The CDR3 DNA sequence: TGTGCCAGCAGTTTTTACAGGGCCCCCAACGATCAGCCCCAGCATTTT.

This clonotype was counted a few times. The rearrangement links TRBV3-1 to TRBJ1-2, with D unresolved. The V end was cut by 0 bases, the J end by 1 base, with 6 bases between. The germline CDR1 and CDR2 sequences are LGHDT and YNNKEL (reference sequence). CDR3 size: 14 residues. This CDR3 reads CASSQDHFNYGYTF. As DNA, the CDR3 is TGTGCCAGCAGCCAAGATCACTTTAACTATGGCTACACCTTC.

This rearrangement joins TRBV6-5 to TRBJ2-5, with 16 bases lining up with TRBD2. The CDR3 length is 15 residues. CDR1 is MNHEY, CDR2 SVGAGI, per germline. Trimming cost V 4 bases and J 7 bases; bases outside gene matches: 3. The CDR3 bases are TGTGCCAGCAGTTGGGGACTAGCGGGAGGGGGGACCCAGTACTTC. Its translation is CASSWGLAGGGTQYF.

In its sample, this clonotype was seen a few times. The J gene is TRBJ1-4, the V gene TRBV29-1, with no clear D. There are 12 residues in the CDR3. Looked up from germline, CDR1 is SQVTM and CDR2 is ANQGSEA. V lost 7 bases and J 9 bases, leaving 15 bases between the germline ends. In DNA, the CDR3 is TGCAGCGCCCAGAGGGAAGGGAAAAAACTGTTTTTT. Residues: CSAQREGKKLFF.

The V gene is TRBV20-1, the J gene TRBJ2-1; 9 nucleotides match TRBD1. The CDR3 has 14 amino acids. Trimming took 3 bases from V and 4 from J; bases not matched to a gene: 4. Germline V CDR1 and CDR2: DFQATT, SNEGSKA (reference sequence). The CDR3 region is CSASPGQGYNEQFF. CDR3 nucleotide sequence: TGCAGTGCTAGCCCGGGACAGGGATACAATGAGCAGTTCTTC.

This rearrangement joins TRBV20-1 to TRBJ1-6; weak D call: TRBD1 (6 bases). The CDR3 is made up of 14 amino acids. With 6 bases removed from V and 6 bases from J, the gap between germline ends came to 15 bases. CDR1 and CDR2 (germline): DFQATT, SNEGSKA (reference sequence). The CDR3 coding sequence is TGCAGTGCCCCGGGGGGACAAGTTAATTCACCCCTCCACTTT. As protein: CSAPGGQVNSPLHF.

The rearrangement uses TRBV20-1 and TRBJ1-2; the D is unclear. CDR3 length: 14 amino acids. With 4 bases removed from V and 8 bases from J, the gap between germline ends came to 20 bases. CDR1 is DFQATT, CDR2 SNEGSKA, per germline (reference sequence). The CDR3 loop reads CSAIQAGKPRGYTF. Here the CDR3 DNA reads TGCAGTGCTATCCAGGCAGGCAAACCTCGGGGCTACACCTTC.

This clonotype was seen a handful of times. The chain employs TRBV20-1 and TRBJ2-3; 7 bases match TRBD1. CDR3 length equals 14 residues. V lost 5 bases to trimming and J lost 6 bases; unmatched junction nucleotides: 11. CDR1 and CDR2 (germline): DFQATT, SNEGSKA (reference sequence). The CDR3 spells CSAGLTGRVDTQYF. CDR3 DNA sequence: TGCAGTGCTGGTCTGACAGGGCGCGTTGATACGCAGTATTTT.

This clonotype was seen just once. The chain combines TRBV27 with TRBJ2-7; 10 nucleotides match TRBD2. CDR1 and CDR2 (germline): MNHEY, SMNVEV (reference sequence). V was clipped by 5 bases and J by 0 bases; unmatched bases: 4. CDR3 length: 15 amino acids. CDR3 bases: TGTGCCAGCAGTACAAGCGGGAGGGCCTCCTACGAGCAGTACTTC. Translated, it gives CASSTSGRASYEQYF.

The chain is built from TRBV20-1 and TRBJ2-5; no reliable D call. The DNA end favors TRBJ2-7, so the J call may be wrong. This CDR3 has 13 residues. Germline CDR1 and CDR2: DFQATT and SNEGSKA (reference sequence). The CDR3 bases are TGCAGTGCTCGCGGACGGGTCAGGTACGAGCAGTACTTC. Amino acid sequence: CSARGRVRYEQYF.